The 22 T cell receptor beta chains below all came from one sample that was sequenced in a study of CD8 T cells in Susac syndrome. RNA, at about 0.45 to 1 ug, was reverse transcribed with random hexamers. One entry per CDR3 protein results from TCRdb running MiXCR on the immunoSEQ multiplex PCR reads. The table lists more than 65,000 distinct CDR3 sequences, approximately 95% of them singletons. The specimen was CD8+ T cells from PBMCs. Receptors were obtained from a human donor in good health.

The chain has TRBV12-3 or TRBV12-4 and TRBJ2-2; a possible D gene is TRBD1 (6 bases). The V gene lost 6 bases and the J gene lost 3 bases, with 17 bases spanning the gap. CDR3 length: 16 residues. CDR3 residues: CASSQPTGMDTGELFF. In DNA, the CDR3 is TGTGCCAGCAGCCAGCCAACAGGGATGGACACCGGGGAGCTGTTTTTT.

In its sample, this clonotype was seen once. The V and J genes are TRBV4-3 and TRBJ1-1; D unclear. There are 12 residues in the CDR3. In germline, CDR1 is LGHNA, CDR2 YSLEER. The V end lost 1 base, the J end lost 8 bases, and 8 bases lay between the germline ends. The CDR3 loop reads CASSQAGEEAFF. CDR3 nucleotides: TGCGCCAGCAGCCAAGCAGGCGAGGAAGCTTTCTTT.

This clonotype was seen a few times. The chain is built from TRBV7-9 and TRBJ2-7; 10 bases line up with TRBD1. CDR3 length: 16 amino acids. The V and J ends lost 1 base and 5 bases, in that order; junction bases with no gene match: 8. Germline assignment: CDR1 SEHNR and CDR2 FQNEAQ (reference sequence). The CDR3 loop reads CASSLVGTGEDHEQYF. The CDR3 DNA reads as TGTGCCAGCAGCTTAGTCGGGACAGGGGAGGACCACGAGCAGTACTTC.

In DNA form, the CDR3 reads TGTGCCAGCAGTTTGTCGGGCAGGCTCTACGAGCAGTACTTC. This sequence encodes CASSLSGRLYEQYF. The genes are TRBV27 and TRBJ2-7; no definite D call. This CDR3 is built from 14 residues. Germline CDR1 is MNHEY and CDR2 is SMNVEV (reference sequence). Between the trimmed V and J ends, which lost 3 bases and 3 bases, there was a span of 12 bases.

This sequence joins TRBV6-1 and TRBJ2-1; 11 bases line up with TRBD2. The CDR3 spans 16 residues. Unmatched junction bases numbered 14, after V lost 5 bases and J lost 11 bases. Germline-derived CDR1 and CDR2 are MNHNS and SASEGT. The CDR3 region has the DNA TGTGCCAGCAGTCCAAAGCCCCTAGCGGGGGGCCCGAAGCAGTTCTTC. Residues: CASSPKPLAGGPKQFF.

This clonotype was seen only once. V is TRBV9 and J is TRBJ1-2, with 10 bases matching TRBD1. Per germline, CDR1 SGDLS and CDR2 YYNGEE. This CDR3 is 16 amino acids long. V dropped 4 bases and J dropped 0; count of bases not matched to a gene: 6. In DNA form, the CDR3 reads TGTGCCAGCAGCCCTCCGGGACAGGGGACTAACTATGGCTACACCTTC. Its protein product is CASSPPGQGTNYGYTF.

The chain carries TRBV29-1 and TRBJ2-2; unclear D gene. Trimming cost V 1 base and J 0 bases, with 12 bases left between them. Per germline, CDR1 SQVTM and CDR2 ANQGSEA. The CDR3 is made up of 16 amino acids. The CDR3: CSVEGLRQTNTGELFF. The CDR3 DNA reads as TGCAGCGTTGAAGGGCTGAGGCAGACGAACACCGGGGAGCTGTTTTTT.

The CDR3 nucleotides read TGTGCCAGCAGTGGTCTTTCCGGGACAGGGGGCGCGCTGAATTTGAATGAGCAGTTCTTC. Translation gives CASSGLSGTGGALNLNEQFF. The chain has TRBV2 and TRBJ2-1, with TRBD1 identical over 12 bases. The V gene's germline CDR1 is SNHLY and CDR2 FYNNEI. This CDR3 is built from 20 residues. J gave up 7 bases and V 4 bases, and 20 bases lay outside the gene matches.

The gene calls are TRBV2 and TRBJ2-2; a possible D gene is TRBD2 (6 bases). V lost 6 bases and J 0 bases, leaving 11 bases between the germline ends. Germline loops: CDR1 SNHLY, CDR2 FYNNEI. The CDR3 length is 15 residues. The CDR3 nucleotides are TGTGCCAGCAGACCCTGGGGGGCGAACACCGGGGAGCTGTTTTTT. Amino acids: CASRPWGANTGELFF.

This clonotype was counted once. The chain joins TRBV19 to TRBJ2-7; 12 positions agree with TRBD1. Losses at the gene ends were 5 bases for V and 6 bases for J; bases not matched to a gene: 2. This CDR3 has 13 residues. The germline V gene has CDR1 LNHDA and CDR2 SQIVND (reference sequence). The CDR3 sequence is CASSGTGGGEQYF. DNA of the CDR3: TGTGCCAGTAGTGGGACAGGGGGCGGCGAGCAGTACTTC. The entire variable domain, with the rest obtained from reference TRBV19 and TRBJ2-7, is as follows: DGGITQSPKYLFRKEGQNVTLSCEQNLNHDAMYWYRQDPGQGLRLIYYSQIVNDFQKGDIAEGYSVSREKKESFPLTVTSAQKNPTAFYLCASSGTGGGEQYFGPGTRLTVT.

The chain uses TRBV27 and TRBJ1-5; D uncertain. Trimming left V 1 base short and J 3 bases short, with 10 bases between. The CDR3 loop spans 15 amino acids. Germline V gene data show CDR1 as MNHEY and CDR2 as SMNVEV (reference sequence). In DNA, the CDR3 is TGTGCCAGCAGTTTATTAGCAGGAAACAATCAGCCCCAGCATTTT. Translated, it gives CASSLLAGNNQPQHF.

DNA for the CDR3: TGTGCCAGCAGACGTCAACTAGCGGCGCAAGAGACCCAGTACTTC. This sequence encodes CASRRQLAAQETQYF. The chain uses TRBV28 and TRBJ2-5, with 8 bases lining up with TRBD2. The J segment lost 2 bases and the V segment lost 6 bases, leaving 8 bases of the junction unmatched. Per germline, CDR1 MDHEN and CDR2 SYDVKM. The CDR3 runs 15 residues.

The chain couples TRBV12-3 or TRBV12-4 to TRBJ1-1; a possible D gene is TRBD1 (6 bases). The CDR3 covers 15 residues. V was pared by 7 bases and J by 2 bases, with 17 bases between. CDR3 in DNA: TGTGCCAGCAAGCGCCGGGGGGGCAGTAACACTGAAGCTTTCTTT. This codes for CASKRRGGSNTEAFF.

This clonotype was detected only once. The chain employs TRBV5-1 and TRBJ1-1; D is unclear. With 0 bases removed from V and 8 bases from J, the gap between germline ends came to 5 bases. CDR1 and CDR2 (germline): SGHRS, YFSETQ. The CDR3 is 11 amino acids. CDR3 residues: CASSLAGEAFF. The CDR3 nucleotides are TGCGCCAGCAGCTTGGCTGGGGAAGCTTTCTTT.

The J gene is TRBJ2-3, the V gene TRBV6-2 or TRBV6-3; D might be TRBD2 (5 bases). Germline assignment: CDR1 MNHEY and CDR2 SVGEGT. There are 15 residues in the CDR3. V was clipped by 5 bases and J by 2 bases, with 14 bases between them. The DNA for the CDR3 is TGTGCCAGCAGTACGGGTGGGCTAGCCACAGATACGCAGTATTTT. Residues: CASSTGGLATDTQYF.

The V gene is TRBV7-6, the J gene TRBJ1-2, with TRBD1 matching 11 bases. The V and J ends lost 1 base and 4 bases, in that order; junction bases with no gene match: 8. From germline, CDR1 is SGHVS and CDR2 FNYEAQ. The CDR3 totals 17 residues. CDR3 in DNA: TGTGCCAGCAGCTTAGACGTCGGGACAGGGGGAGTCTATGGCTACACCTTC. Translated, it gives CASSLDVGTGGVYGYTF. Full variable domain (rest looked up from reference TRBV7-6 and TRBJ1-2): GAGVSQSPRYKVTKRGQDVALRCDPISGHVSLYWYRQALGQGPEFLTYFNYEAQQDKSGLPNDRFSAERPEGSISTLTIQRTEQRDSAMYRCASSLDVGTGGVYGYTFGSGTRLTVV.

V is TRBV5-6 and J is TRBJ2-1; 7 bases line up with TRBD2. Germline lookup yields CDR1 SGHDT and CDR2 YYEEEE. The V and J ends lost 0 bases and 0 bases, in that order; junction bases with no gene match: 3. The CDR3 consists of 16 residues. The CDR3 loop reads CASSLAGLSSYNEQFF. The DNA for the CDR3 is TGTGCCAGCAGCTTGGCGGGACTAAGCTCCTACAATGAGCAGTTCTTC.

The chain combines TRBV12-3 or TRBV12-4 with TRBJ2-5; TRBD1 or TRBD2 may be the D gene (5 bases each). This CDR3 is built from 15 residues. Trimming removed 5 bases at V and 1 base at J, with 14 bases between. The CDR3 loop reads CASSPTWGSQETQYF. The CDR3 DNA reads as TGTGCCAGCAGTCCGACTTGGGGGAGCCAAGAGACCCAGTACTTC.

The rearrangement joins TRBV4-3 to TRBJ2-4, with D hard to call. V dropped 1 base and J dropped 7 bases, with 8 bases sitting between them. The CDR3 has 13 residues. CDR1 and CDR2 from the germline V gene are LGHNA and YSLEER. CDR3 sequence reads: CASSQGLKNIQYF. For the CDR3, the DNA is TGCGCCAGCAGCCAAGGGTTGAAGAACATTCAGTACTTC.

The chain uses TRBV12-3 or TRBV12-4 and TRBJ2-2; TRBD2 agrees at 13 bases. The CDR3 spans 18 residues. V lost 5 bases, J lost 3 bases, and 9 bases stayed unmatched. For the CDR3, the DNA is TGTGCCAGCAGTCCGGGACTAGCGGGGACCCCGCACACCGGGGAGCTGTTTTTT. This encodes CASSPGLAGTPHTGELFF.

The CDR3 sequence is CASSPTPGQSYNEQFF. CDR3 DNA: TGTGCCAGCAGCCCGACCCCGGGACAGTCATACAATGAGCAGTTCTTC. The chain is built from TRBV6-6 and TRBJ2-1; 7 bases line up with TRBD1. J lost 4 bases, V lost 6 bases, and 12 bases had no gene match. Germline V gene data show CDR1 as MNHNY and CDR2 as SVGAGI (reference sequence). The CDR3 spans 16 residues.

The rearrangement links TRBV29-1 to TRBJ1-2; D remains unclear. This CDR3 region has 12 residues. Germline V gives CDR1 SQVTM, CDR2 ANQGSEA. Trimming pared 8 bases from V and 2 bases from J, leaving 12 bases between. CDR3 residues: CSTWTANYGYTF. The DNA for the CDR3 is TGCAGCACGTGGACGGCCAACTATGGCTACACCTTC.